The 9 T cell receptor beta chains below all came from one sample that was sequenced in a study of shared clonotypes between healthy human individuals. Assay used: immunoSEQ multiplex PCR; TCRdb lists only in-frame clones, some missing. The top ten hold under 0.45% of the sample, which has approximately 2.3 million clones, 90% to 95% seen once. The specimen sequenced was naive CD4+ T cells from PBMCs. Documented subset: CD45RA+ positively selected. Receptors originate from a man between 18 and 35 years old in good health. Some clones in this sample may be carry-over from other donors' samples.

V usage is TRBV6-5 and J usage is TRBJ2-7, with 9 bases fitting TRBD1. Germline CDR1 is MNHEY and CDR2 is SVGAGI. V was clipped by 8 bases and J by 2 bases; unmatched bases: 4. This CDR3 is 13 amino acids long. CDR3 bases: TGTGCCAGCGGGGGACAGGGAGCCTACGAGCAGTACTTC. Residues: CASGGQGAYEQYF.

The chain has TRBV28 and TRBJ1-4; D is perhaps TRBD1 (5 bases). The V end was cut by 7 bases, the J end by 4 bases, with 13 bases between. The CDR3 covers 14 residues. Germline loops: CDR1 MDHEN, CDR2 SYDVKM. CDR3 sequence (DNA): TGTGCCAGCACCCGACAGATACTTAATGAAAAACTGTTTTTT. Its protein product is CASTRQILNEKLFF.

This clone was detected a few times. The rearrangement uses TRBV2 and TRBJ1-1; TRBD1 aligns across 8 bases. V was pared by 6 bases and J by 4 bases, with 7 bases of the junction left unmatched. Germline values: CDR1 SNHLY, CDR2 FYNNEI. CDR3 length: 14 amino acids. DNA for the CDR3: TGTGCCAGCAGCGCCTGGGACAGGCCCACTGAAGCTTTCTTT. This sequence encodes CASSAWDRPTEAFF.

This clone was seen only once. The gene calls are TRBV5-1 and TRBJ2-5, with D tentatively TRBD1 (6 bases). The CDR3 sequence is 15 residues long. Germline V lookup: CDR1 SGHRS, CDR2 YFSETQ. Trimming cost V 4 bases and J 5 bases, with 18 bases left between them. The CDR3 sequence is CASSPGDTEVETQYF. Here the CDR3 DNA reads TGCGCCAGCAGCCCCGGGGACACCGAGGTGGAGACCCAGTACTTC.

This chain joins TRBV27 and TRBJ1-3, with unresolved D. The CDR3 spans 13 residues. Germline CDR1 is MNHEY and CDR2 is SMNVEV (reference sequence). Trimming pared 4 bases from V and 4 bases from J, leaving 8 bases between. The CDR3 sequence is CASSSKVGNTIYF. The CDR3 DNA reads TGTGCCAGCAGTTCAAAAGTCGGAAACACCATATATTTT.

The genes are TRBV7-2 and TRBJ2-5; D possibly matches TRBD1 or TRBD2 (5 bases each). The germline V gene encodes CDR1 SGHTA and CDR2 FQGNSA. The CDR3 spans 15 residues. The V end was cut by 5 bases, the J end by 6 bases, with 19 bases between. The CDR3 DNA reads TGTGCCAGCAGCCCTGGGACGGGATCGGGGAAGACCCAGTACTTC. Amino acids: CASSPGTGSGKTQYF.

The chain has TRBV6-6 and TRBJ2-6, with D perhaps TRBD1 or TRBD2 (5 bases each). CDR1 is MNHNY, CDR2 SVGAGI, per germline (reference sequence). This CDR3 is built from 15 residues. V lost 6 bases and J 2 bases, leaving 11 bases between the germline ends. CDR3 DNA sequence: TGTGCCAGCAGGGACCGGGACCCTGGGGCCAACGTCCTGACTTTC. It is translated as CASRDRDPGANVLTF.

About this clone itself: The same CDR3 is also encoded by other DNA sequences in this sample. The chain combines TRBV5-1 with TRBJ2-3; 7 bases are shared with TRBD2. The length of the CDR3 is 16 residues. The trim removed 0 bases at V and 3 bases at J, leaving 7 bases unmatched. Germline V lookup: CDR1 SGHRS, CDR2 YFSETQ. The CDR3 reads CASSLEAGVGTDTQYF. In DNA form, the CDR3 reads TGCGCCAGCAGCTTGGAGGCGGGAGTTGGGACAGATACGCAGTATTTT.

Concerning this clone: This sample includes further DNA sequences coding for the same CDR3. V is TRBV28 and J is TRBJ1-2; TRBD1 matches at 8 bases. Per germline, CDR1 MDHEN and CDR2 SYDVKM. The CDR3 consists of 13 residues. J gave up 5 bases and V 5 bases, and 4 bases lay outside the gene matches. This chain's CDR3 is CASSPTGGYGYTF. Here the CDR3 DNA reads TGTGCCAGCAGTCCTACAGGGGGTTATGGCTACACCTTC.